The 22 T cell receptor beta chains presented below share a single source sample, sequenced in a study of OX40 agonist ivuxolimab in advanced cancers. Here immunoSEQ multiplex PCR was the method, and the copy in TCRdb shows in-frame clones only, minus some. The sample holds roughly 70,000 clones; roughly 80% are singletons and the top ten take more than 6.5%. Sequencing was performed on CD4+ or CD8+ T cells sorted from blood, taken in a trial of the OX40 agonist ivuxolimab. These receptors all stem from an adult with an advanced solid tumor such as melanoma, head and neck, liver or kidney cancer.

This clone has only one observation. A read error may produce the germline difference seen at one junction end. The chain is built from TRBV29-1 and TRBJ1-1; perhaps TRBD1 as D (5 bases). The CDR3 loop spans 13 amino acids. Looked up from germline, CDR1 is SQVTM and CDR2 is ANQGSEA. The CDR3 protein is CSVVGLLNPEAFF. The DNA of the CDR3 is TGCAGCGTTGTGGGACTCTTGAACCCTGAAGCTTTCTTT.

The chain employs TRBV5-1 and TRBJ2-2; 10 bases line up with TRBD2. V gave up 5 bases and J gave up 7 bases; unmatched junction bases: 8. CDR3 length equals 15 residues. Germline V gene lookup returns CDR1 SGHRS and CDR2 YFSETQ. The CDR3 loop reads CASRCSGGALGELFF. The CDR3 DNA follows: TGCGCCAGCAGGTGCAGCGGGGGGGCCCTCGGGGAGCTGTTTTTT.

The rearrangement joins TRBV5-1 to TRBJ1-1; 9 bases line up with TRBD1. J lost 2 bases, V lost 5 bases, and 7 bases had no gene match. CDR3 length: 15 amino acids. CDR1 is SGHRS, CDR2 YFSETQ, per germline. CDR3 nucleotides: TGCGCCAGCAGTCCGACAGGGGGAGTTAACACTGAAGCTTTCTTT. This translates into CASSPTGGVNTEAFF. Full variable domain (rest looked up from reference TRBV5-1 and TRBJ1-1): KAGVTQTPRYLIKTRGQQVTLSCSPISGHRSVSWYQQTPGQGLQFLFEYFSETQRNKGNFPGRFSGRQFSNSRSEMNVSTLELGDSALYLCASSPTGGVNTEAFFGQGTRLTVV.

This clone was seen only once. The rearrangement uses TRBV5-4 and TRBJ1-1; 8 nucleotides line up with TRBD1. Trimming took 2 bases from V and 2 from J; bases not matched to a gene: 5. The germline gives CDR1 SGHNT, CDR2 YYREEE (reference sequence). This CDR3 is built from 15 residues. CDR3 sequence reads: CASSFGTGFNTEAFF. CDR3 nucleotide sequence: TGTGCCAGCAGCTTTGGGACAGGCTTTAACACTGAAGCTTTCTTT.

The chain combines TRBV5-1 with TRBJ2-5; no firm D call. The germline V gene has CDR1 SGHRS and CDR2 YFSETQ. The V end was cut by 0 bases, the J end by 5 bases, with 5 bases between. The CDR3 totals 12 residues. This CDR3 reads CASSLDVETQYF. CDR3 DNA sequence: TGCGCCAGCAGCTTGGATGTGGAGACCCAGTACTTC.

The chain joins TRBV28 to TRBJ1-2; TRBD1 matches at 10 bases. Per the germline V gene, CDR1 is MDHEN and CDR2 is SYDVKM. The V gene end was trimmed by 8 bases and the J gene end by 1 base; junction bases not matched to a gene: 1. CDR3 length: 13 amino acids. CDR3: CASGTGVNYGYTF. The DNA for the CDR3 is TGTGCCAGCGGGACAGGGGTTAACTATGGCTACACCTTC.

The chain joins TRBV13 to TRBJ2-1, with no clear D. Per germline, CDR1 PRHDT and CDR2 FYEKMQ (reference sequence). The germline V and J ends were trimmed by 8 bases and 6 bases, with 8 bases remaining between them. The CDR3 runs to 11 residues. The chain's CDR3 is CASARSNEQFF. The CDR3 DNA reads TGTGCCAGCGCGCGGAGCAATGAGCAGTTCTTC.

This chain links TRBV27 with TRBJ2-5; D might be TRBD1 (6 bases). Between the trimmed V and J ends, which lost 5 bases and 2 bases, there was a span of 9 bases. Germline assignment: CDR1 MNHEY and CDR2 SMNVEV (reference sequence). The CDR3 is 13 amino acids. The CDR3 loop reads CASSPGEQETQYF. CDR3 DNA: TGTGCCAGCAGTCCAGGGGAACAAGAGACCCAGTACTTC.

The chain couples TRBV5-1 to TRBJ1-1, with 7 bases matching TRBD1. This CDR3 has 15 residues. The J segment lost 0 bases and the V segment lost 7 bases, leaving 9 bases of the junction unmatched. Looked up from germline, CDR1 is SGHRS and CDR2 is YFSETQ. The CDR3 DNA reads as TGCGCCAGCCATGGCTCCGGGACAGTGAACACTGAAGCTTTCTTT. As protein: CASHGSGTVNTEAFF.

This clone turned up a few times. The chain recombines TRBV30 with TRBJ2-3; 7 bases are a match to TRBD2. Germline V CDR1 and CDR2: GTSNPN, SVGIG (reference sequence). The CDR3 sequence is 14 residues long. The ends lost 8 bases at V and 3 bases at J; junction bases unmatched: 11. CDR3: CAESREIGTDTQYF. The CDR3 bases are TGTGCCGAATCGCGGGAGATCGGTACAGATACGCAGTATTTT.

This clone is labeled as medium-sized (0.01 to 0.1%). This rearrangement joins TRBV18 to TRBJ1-1; D is ambiguous. CDR3 length: 14 amino acids. The V gene's germline CDR1 is KGHSH and CDR2 LQKENI. V was cut by 3 bases and J by 7 bases, with 15 bases left in between. Here the CDR3 reads CASSPGTTVDEAFF. The CDR3 bases are TGTGCCAGCTCACCGGGCACAACGGTGGATGAAGCTTTCTTT.

This clone appeared once. The rearrangement links TRBV18 to TRBJ1-1, with D perhaps TRBD1 (6 bases). Germline V gene sequence: CDR1 KGHSH, CDR2 LQKENI. This CDR3 contains 14 residues. Trimming removed 2 bases at V and 4 bases at J, with 11 bases between. The CDR3 DNA sequence: TGTGCCAGCTCACCATCAGGGGTAGGCACTGAAGCTTTCTTT. Its translation: CASSPSGVGTEAFF.

The chain joins TRBV6-5 to TRBJ1-2; TRBD1 agrees at 11 bases. CDR1 and CDR2 (germline): MNHEY, SVGAGI. J gave up 7 bases and V 5 bases, and 9 bases lay outside the gene matches. This CDR3 is 15 amino acids long. This chain's CDR3 is CASSPTGQGVGGYTF. CDR3 coding DNA: TGTGCCAGCAGTCCAACGGGACAGGGGGTAGGTGGCTACACCTTC.

The chain couples TRBV28 to TRBJ1-4, with D uncertain. CDR3 length equals 13 residues. The V gene's germline CDR1 is MDHEN and CDR2 SYDVKM. V gave up 10 bases and J gave up 0 bases, with 9 bases separating them. CDR3 region: CANLPPTNEKLFF. Written as DNA, the CDR3 is TGTGCCAACCTTCCACCAACTAATGAAAAACTGTTTTTT.

The chain uses TRBV19 and TRBJ1-1; a possible D gene is TRBD1 (6 bases). Trimming took 6 bases from V and 4 from J, leaving 15 bases between them. This CDR3 region has 14 residues. Germline loops: CDR1 LNHDA, CDR2 SQIVND (reference sequence). The CDR3 here is CASSKEKGGTEAFF. The CDR3, as DNA: TGTGCCAGTAGCAAGGAGAAGGGGGGCACTGAAGCTTTCTTT.

This clone occurred once. The chain employs TRBV4-1 and TRBJ2-1; the D gene is possibly TRBD2 (5 bases). Trimming pared 0 bases from V and 3 bases from J, leaving 9 bases between. The CDR3 runs 15 residues. Per the germline V gene, CDR1 is MGHRA and CDR2 is YSYEKL. CDR3 DNA sequence: TGCGCCAGCAGCCAAGAGGACTTTCACTACAATGAGCAGTTCTTC. Protein product: CASSQEDFHYNEQFF.

The chain recombines TRBV10-2 with TRBJ2-1, with 15 bases aligning to TRBD2. Germline CDR1 WSHSY, CDR2 SAAADI. There are 18 residues in the CDR3. V shed 4 bases, J shed 4 bases, and the junction held 8 bases outside the gene matches. CDR3 amino acids: CASSGRTSGGALYNEQFF. The CDR3, as DNA: TGCGCCAGCAGTGGGCGGACTAGCGGGGGGGCTCTATACAATGAGCAGTTCTTC.

The chain combines TRBV9 with TRBJ2-1, with 14 bases fitting TRBD2. Trimming removed 4 bases from V and 3 bases from J; junction bases left unmatched: 9. Germline-derived CDR1 and CDR2 are SGDLS and YYNGEE. The CDR3 is made up of 18 amino acids. The CDR3 region is CASSMGLAGVPIYNEQFF. The CDR3 DNA reads TGTGCCAGCAGCATGGGACTAGCGGGGGTCCCCATCTACAATGAGCAGTTCTTC.

The chain joins TRBV28 to TRBJ1-5; unclear D gene. The CDR3 extends over 12 amino acids. The V gene's germline CDR1 is MDHEN and CDR2 SYDVKM. The CDR3 DNA is TGTGCAGGAGGCAGTAGCAATCAGCCCCAGCATTTT. Its translation is CAGGSSNQPQHF. Looking up the rest from reference TRBV28 and TRBJ1-5 gives the full variable domain: DVKVTQSSRYLVKRTGEKVFLECVQDMDHENMFWYRQDPGLGLRLIYFSYDVKMKEKGDIPEGYSVSREKKERFSLILESASTNQTSMYLCAGGSSNQPQHFGDGTRLSIL.

DNA for the CDR3: TGTGCCAGCACCCTTGGGCGGCTCGGCACAGATACGCAGTATTTT. It specifies CASTLGRLGTDTQYF. J is TRBJ2-3 and V is TRBV9; D call uncertain. CDR1 and CDR2 (germline): SGDLS, YYNGEE. Trimming shortened V by 6 bases and J by 1 base, and 15 bases separated the two germline ends. The CDR3 loop spans 15 amino acids.

The J gene is TRBJ1-2, the V gene TRBV19; no clear D. The germline CDR1 and CDR2 sequences are LNHDA and SQIVND (reference sequence). The CDR3 is made up of 13 amino acids. Trimming cost V 7 bases and J 5 bases, with 14 bases left between them. The CDR3 reads CASTNTGLYGYTF. CDR3 nucleotides: TGTGCCAGTACCAACACGGGGTTGTATGGCTACACCTTC.

The chain employs TRBV18 and TRBJ2-3; D is perhaps TRBD1 (5 bases). The CDR3 runs to 14 residues. In germline, CDR1 is KGHSH, CDR2 LQKENI. Deletions cut 8 bases from V and 4 bases from J, with 16 bases between. The CDR3 bases are TGTGCCAGCCCGCCCTCGACAGAGCCAGATACGCAGTATTTT. Protein sequence: CASPPSTEPDTQYF.